Shown below are 2 T cell receptor beta chains from a single sample sequenced in a study of CD8+ T cells in alopecia areata. Isolated RNA was reverse transcribed into cDNA used as the sequencing template. Using immunoSEQ multiplex PCR, the repertoire was profiled, and TCRdb retains in-frame clones only, with some absent. The table lists some 210,000 clones, about 53% of them singletons. The specimen was CD4+ T cells sorted from blood, collected at week 0. These receptors all come from a human donor with alopecia areata.

CDR3 in amino acids: CSVRRTGRAAFF. In DNA form, the CDR3 reads TGCAGCGTACGGCGGACAGGGCGGGCAGCTTTCTTT. This chain uses TRBV29-1 with TRBJ1-1; 8 bases match TRBD1. The germline CDR1 and CDR2 sequences are SQVTM and ANQGSEA. This CDR3 is 12 amino acids long. J lost 10 bases, V lost 6 bases, and 10 bases had no gene match.

This clone occurred once. The V and J genes are TRBV7-9 and TRBJ1-2; 9 bases align to TRBD1. The V and J ends lost 4 bases and 4 bases, in that order; junction bases with no gene match: 13. Looked up from germline, CDR1 is SEHNR and CDR2 is FQNEAQ (reference sequence). The CDR3 runs 17 residues. CDR3 in amino acids: CASSSQAPGQGGYGYTF. In DNA, the CDR3 is TGTGCCAGCAGCTCTCAAGCTCCGGGACAGGGCGGCTATGGCTACACCTTC.